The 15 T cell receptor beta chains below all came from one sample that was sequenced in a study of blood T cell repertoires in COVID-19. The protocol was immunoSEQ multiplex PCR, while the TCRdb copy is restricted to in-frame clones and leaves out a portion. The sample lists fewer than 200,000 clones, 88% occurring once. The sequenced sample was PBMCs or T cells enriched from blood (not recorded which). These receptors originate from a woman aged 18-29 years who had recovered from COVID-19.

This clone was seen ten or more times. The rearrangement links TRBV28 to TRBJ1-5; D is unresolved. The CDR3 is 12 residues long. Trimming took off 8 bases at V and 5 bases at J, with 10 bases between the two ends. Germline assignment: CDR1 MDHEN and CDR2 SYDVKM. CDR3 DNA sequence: TGTGCCAGCGTCCAGGCCTATCAGCCCCAGCATTTT. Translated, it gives CASVQAYQPQHF.

CDR3 sequence (DNA): TGTGCCAGCAGCTTGACTAGCCCAGATACGCAGTATTTT. This sequence encodes CASSLTSPDTQYF. J is TRBJ2-3 and V is TRBV11-2; 7 nucleotides match TRBD2. V lost 3 bases, J lost 4 bases, and 1 base stayed unmatched. The CDR3 is 13 residues long. Germline CDR1 SGHAT, CDR2 FQNNGV.

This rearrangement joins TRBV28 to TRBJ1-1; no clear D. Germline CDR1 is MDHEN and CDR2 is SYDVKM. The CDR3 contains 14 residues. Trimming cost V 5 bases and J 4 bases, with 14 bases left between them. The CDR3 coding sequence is TGTGCCAGCAGTCGACCCGCCGGGGTCACTGAAGCTTTCTTT. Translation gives CASSRPAGVTEAFF.

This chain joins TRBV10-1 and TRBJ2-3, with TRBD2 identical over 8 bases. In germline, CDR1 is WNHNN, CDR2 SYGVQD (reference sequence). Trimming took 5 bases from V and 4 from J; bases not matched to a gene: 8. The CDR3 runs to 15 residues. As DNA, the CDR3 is TGCGCCAGCAGTTCGACGGGAGGGCAATCAGATACGCAGTATTTT. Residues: CASSSTGGQSDTQYF.

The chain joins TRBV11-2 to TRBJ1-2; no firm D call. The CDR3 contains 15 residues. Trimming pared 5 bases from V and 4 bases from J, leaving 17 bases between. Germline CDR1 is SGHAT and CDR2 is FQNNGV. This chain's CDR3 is CASSPAGGSGYGYTF. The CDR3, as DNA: TGTGCCAGCAGCCCCGCGGGAGGCTCGGGCTATGGCTACACCTTC.

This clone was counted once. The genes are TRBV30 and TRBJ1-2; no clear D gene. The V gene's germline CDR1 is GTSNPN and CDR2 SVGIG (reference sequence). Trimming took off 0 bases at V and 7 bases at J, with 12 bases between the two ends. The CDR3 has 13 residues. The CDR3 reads CAWSVSGDGGYTF. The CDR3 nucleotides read TGTGCCTGGAGTGTAAGCGGGGATGGTGGCTACACCTTC. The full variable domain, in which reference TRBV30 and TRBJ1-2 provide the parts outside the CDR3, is SQTIHQWPATLVQPVGSPLSLECTVEGTSNPNLYWYRQAAGRGLQLLFYSVGIGQISSEVPQNLSASRPQDRQFILSSKKLLLSDSGFYLCAWSVSGDGGYTFGSGTRLTVV.

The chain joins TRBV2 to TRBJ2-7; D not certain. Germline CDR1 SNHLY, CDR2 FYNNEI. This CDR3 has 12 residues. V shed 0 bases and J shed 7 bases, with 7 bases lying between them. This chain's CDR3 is CASSEALYEQYF. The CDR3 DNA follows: TGTGCCAGCAGTGAAGCGCTATATGAGCAGTACTTC.

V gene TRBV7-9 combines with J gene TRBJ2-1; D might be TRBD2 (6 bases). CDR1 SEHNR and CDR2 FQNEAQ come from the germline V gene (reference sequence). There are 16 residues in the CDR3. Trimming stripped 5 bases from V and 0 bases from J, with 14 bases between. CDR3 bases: TGTGCCAGCAGCCTACGGGACTCGAGCTCCTACAATGAGCAGTTCTTC. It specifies CASSLRDSSSYNEQFF.

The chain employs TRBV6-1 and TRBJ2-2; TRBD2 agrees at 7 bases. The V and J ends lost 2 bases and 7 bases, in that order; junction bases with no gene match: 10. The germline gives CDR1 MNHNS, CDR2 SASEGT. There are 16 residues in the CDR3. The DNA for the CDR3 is TGTGCCAGCAGTGAACTTAGCGGGTTGAGGAACGGGGAGCTGTTTTTT. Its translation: CASSELSGLRNGELFF.

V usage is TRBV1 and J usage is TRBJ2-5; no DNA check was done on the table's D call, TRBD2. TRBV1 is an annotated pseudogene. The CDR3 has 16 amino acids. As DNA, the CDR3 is TGCACCAGCAGCCAAGAACGGCTAGCGGTACAAGAGACCCAGTACTTC. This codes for CTSSQERLAVQETQYF.

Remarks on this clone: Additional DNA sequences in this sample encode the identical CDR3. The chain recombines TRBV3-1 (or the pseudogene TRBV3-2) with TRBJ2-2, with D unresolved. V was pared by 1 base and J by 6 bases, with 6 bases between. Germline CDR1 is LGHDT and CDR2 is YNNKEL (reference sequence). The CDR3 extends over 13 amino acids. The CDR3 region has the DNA TGTGCCAGCAGCCAAGCCCCGGCCGGGGAGCTGTTTTTT. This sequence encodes CASSQAPAGELFF.

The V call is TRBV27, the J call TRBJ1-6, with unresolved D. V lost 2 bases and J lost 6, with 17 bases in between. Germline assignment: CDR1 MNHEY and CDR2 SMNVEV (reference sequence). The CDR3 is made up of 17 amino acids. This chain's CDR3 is CASSLLQASHFNSPLHF. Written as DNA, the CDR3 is TGTGCCAGCAGTTTACTGCAGGCCTCGCATTTTAATTCACCCCTCCACTTT.

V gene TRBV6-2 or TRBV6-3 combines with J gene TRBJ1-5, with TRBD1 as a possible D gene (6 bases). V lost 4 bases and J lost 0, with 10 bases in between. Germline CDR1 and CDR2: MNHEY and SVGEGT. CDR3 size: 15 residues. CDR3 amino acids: CASSWTDYSNQPQHF. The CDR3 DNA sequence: TGTGCCAGCAGTTGGACAGATTATAGCAATCAGCCCCAGCATTTT.

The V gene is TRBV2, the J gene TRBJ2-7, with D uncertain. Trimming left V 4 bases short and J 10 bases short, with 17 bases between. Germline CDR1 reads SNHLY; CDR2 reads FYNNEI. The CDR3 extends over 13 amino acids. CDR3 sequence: CASSVGQVANQYF. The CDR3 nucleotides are TGTGCCAGCAGTGTGGGTCAGGTTGCCAATCAGTACTTC.

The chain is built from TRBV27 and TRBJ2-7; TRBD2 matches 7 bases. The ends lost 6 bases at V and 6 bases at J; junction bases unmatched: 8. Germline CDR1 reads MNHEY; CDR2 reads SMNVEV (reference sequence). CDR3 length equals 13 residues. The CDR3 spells CASSTTSAIEQYF. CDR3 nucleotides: TGTGCCAGCAGCACCACTAGCGCGATCGAGCAGTACTTC.